This T cell receptor beta chain is drawn from a study of T cells after posttransplantation cyclophosphamide. Broader study findings: Later post-transplant blood repertoires were often dominated by donor CD8+ memory clones. Tissue-infiltrating T cells from skin or gut overlapped little with blood T cells. TRB clonality was highly associated with recipient CMV seropositivity and reactivation.

Measured with immunoSEQ multiplex PCR; TCRdb has only the in-frame clones, and not every one. The table has approximately 52,000 clones, 86% seen once. Germline V gene lookup returns CDR1 LNHDA and CDR2 SQIVND (reference sequence). This CDR3 spans 15 amino acids. With 8 bases removed from V and 4 bases from J, the gap between germline ends came to 20 bases. Comments on this clone: Its antigen is as yet unknown.

The TCR was taken from a young man with a blood cancer, CMV-positive, and with a related stem cell donor. Sequencing input: PBMCs. This chain joins TRBV19 and TRBJ1-1, with D possibly being TRBD1 (6 bases). The CDR3 region has the DNA TGTGCCAGTTTAGACCTAACAGGGAGCGGCACTGAAGCTTTCTTT. Translating it yields CASLDLTGSGTEAFF.